The present TCR beta chain was sequenced within a study of cytomegalovirus exposure and HLA in healthy donors. The study's findings and limits: Apparent HLA restriction characterized most CMV-associated TCR beta chains in a later analysis. Compared with the approximately 680-donor mean, an Asian-associated ancestry cluster reportedly had fewer N-insertions, according to a later analysis. It was only CMV serostatus that was available as immune exposure information.

The PCR had 60 Vbeta and 13 Jbeta primers. TCRdb's table, derived via immunoSEQ multiplex PCR, lists solely in-frame clones and lacks some. The table records some 85,000 clones, around 81% of them present only once. About this clone: Its antigen remains unidentified.

Sequences were obtained from PBMCs. The TCR was taken from a young man in good health and CMV-seropositive.

In nucleotides, the CDR3 is TGTGCCAGCAGTTACAGTCCCCAGGGGGCCTATGGCTACACCTTC. Translation gives CASSYSPQGAYGYTF. J is TRBJ1-2 and V is TRBV6-5; 8 nucleotides agree with TRBD1. Germline V gene sequence: CDR1 MNHEY, CDR2 SVGAGI. The CDR3 covers 15 residues. J was trimmed by 4 bases and V by 2 bases; bases with no gene match: 6.